This TCR beta chain was obtained from a study of T cells after yellow fever vaccination. Points from the study as a whole: Of the clonotypes, a small share occurred in both CD4 and CD8 compartments. After the booster, roughly 96% of CD4 and approximately 90% of CD8 primary-response clones were re-detected. Weaker in magnitude, the secondary response showed a faster peak on day 5 versus 15.

There are 14 residues in the CDR3. Germline lookup yields CDR1 SQVTM and CDR2 ANQGSEA. Deletions cut 1 base from V and 2 bases from J, with 11 bases between. The authors made TCR cDNA by 5'RACE template switching, adding a universal primer site and UMIs. TCRdb analysed the 5' RACE reads with MiXCR anew, one entry per CDR3 protein. The data show fewer than 500,000 distinct CDR3 sequences, around 19% seen once. About this clonotype itself: Its antigen is not known.

The chain has TRBV29-1 and TRBJ2-5; possible D gene TRBD2, 6 bases. This sequence was found in a man aged 18 to 29 who received the YFV17D yellow fever vaccine. The sample was PBMCs, taken before the yellow fever booster vaccination. CDR3 amino acids: CSVEARGRQETQYF. The DNA of the CDR3 is TGCAGCGTTGAAGCTCGGGGGAGGCAAGAGACCCAGTACTTC.